The 21 T cell receptor beta chains presented below share a single source sample, sequenced in a study of shared clonotypes between healthy human individuals. Naivety among CD8 cells was defined by CD45RO negativity and positive CCR7 selection, thereby excluding terminally differentiated effector memory CD45RA+ cells. The method was immunoSEQ multiplex PCR; TCRdb's version includes in-frame clones alone and lacks a portion of them. The sample yields about 580,000 clones, 98% seen once. The source material was naive CD8+ T cells sorted from blood. These receptors originate from a young man in good health.

The chain is built from TRBV7-9 and TRBJ2-6; 11 positions agree with TRBD1. The CDR3 length is 18 residues. Unmatched junction bases numbered 3, after V lost 0 bases and J lost 2 bases. Germline assignment: CDR1 SEHNR and CDR2 FQNEAQ (reference sequence). As DNA, the CDR3 is TGTGCCAGCAGCTTAGCGGACAGGGGGCTGGCTGGGGCCAACGTCCTGACTTTC. Encoded protein: CASSLADRGLAGANVLTF. The entire variable domain, with the rest obtained from reference TRBV7-9 and TRBJ2-6, is as follows: DTGVSQNPRHKITKRGQNVTFRCDPISEHNRLYWYRQTLGQGPEFLTYFQNEAQLEKSRLLSDRFSAERPKGSFSTLEIQRTEQGDSAMYLCASSLADRGLAGANVLTFGAGSRLTVL.

The V call is TRBV7-9, the J call TRBJ2-7, with TRBD2 as a possible D gene (5 bases). The CDR3 extends over 12 amino acids. The V gene lost 5 bases and the J gene lost 9 bases, with 14 bases spanning the gap. Per germline, CDR1 SEHNR and CDR2 FQNEAQ (reference sequence). The CDR3 nucleotides read TGTGCCAGCAGCCACGGGGAAAGGGTGCAGTACTTC. This gives the protein CASSHGERVQYF.

The chain uses TRBV1 and TRBJ2-3. TRBV1 is a pseudogene. The CDR3 consists of 15 residues. The CDR3 sequence: CTSSHPGTSTDTQYF. CDR3 in DNA: TGCACCAGCAGCCACCCCGGGACGAGCACAGATACGCAGTATTTT.

The count of this clone is one. The V gene is TRBV13, the J gene TRBJ1-1; 7 bases line up with TRBD1. Germline lookup yields CDR1 PRHDT and CDR2 FYEKMQ (reference sequence). This CDR3 spans 15 amino acids. The ends lost 4 bases at V and 1 base at J; junction bases unmatched: 6. The CDR3 nucleotides read TGTGCCAGCAGCTCCTCCGGGACAGCGAACACTGAAGCTTTCTTT. Translation gives CASSSSGTANTEAFF.

In this sample, this clone turned up once. The chain couples TRBV12-2 to TRBJ2-5; the table's D call of TRBD2 was not tested on the DNA. TRBV12-2 is a pseudogene segment. This CDR3 has 16 residues. CDR3 sequence (DNA): TGTGCAAGTCGCTTAGGAGGAGGGGCAATTCGAGAGACCCAGTACTTC. As protein: CASRLGGGAIRETQYF.

This clone came up a few times. Other DNA sequences of this sample code for an identical CDR3. The rearrangement uses TRBV7-9 and TRBJ1-5; D gene unclear. The V end was cut by 1 base, the J end by 5 bases, with 3 bases between. The CDR3 covers 12 residues. Germline CDR1 reads SEHNR; CDR2 reads FQNEAQ (reference sequence). This CDR3 is CASSLGDQPQHF. The DNA of the CDR3 is TGTGCCAGCAGCTTAGGGGATCAGCCCCAGCATTTT.

This chain joins TRBV7-9 and TRBJ2-2, with D possibly matching TRBD1 (5 bases). Per the germline V gene, CDR1 is SEHNR and CDR2 is FQNEAQ (reference sequence). Trimming shortened V by 8 bases and J by 7 bases, and 11 bases separated the two germline ends. The CDR3 totals 12 residues. As DNA, the CDR3 is TGTGCCAGCGTCCAGGGCCTCGGGGAGCTGTTTTTT. It yields the protein CASVQGLGELFF. Looking up the rest from reference TRBV7-9 and TRBJ2-2 gives the full variable domain: DTGVSQNPRHKITKRGQNVTFRCDPISEHNRLYWYRQTLGQGPEFLTYFQNEAQLEKSRLLSDRFSAERPKGSFSTLEIQRTEQGDSAMYLCASVQGLGELFFGEGSRLTVL.

This clone is a singleton in its sample. V is TRBV7-6 and J is TRBJ2-1; D unclear. The CDR3 sequence is 14 residues long. Germline lookup yields CDR1 SGHVS and CDR2 FNYEAQ. With 4 bases removed from V and 7 bases from J, the gap between germline ends came to 14 bases. CDR3 protein: CASSSYSSSNEQFF. In nucleotides, the CDR3 is TGTGCCAGCAGCTCGTACAGCTCCTCGAATGAGCAGTTCTTC.

In regard to this clone: Other DNA sequences from this sample encode an identical CDR3 as well. This chain uses TRBV7-9 with TRBJ1-5, with unresolved D. The germline CDR1 and CDR2 sequences are SEHNR and FQNEAQ (reference sequence). The CDR3 sequence is 12 residues long. Trimming shortened V by 1 base and J by 7 bases, and 5 bases separated the two germline ends. This CDR3 reads CASSLGFQPQHF. Here the CDR3 DNA reads TGTGCCAGCAGCTTAGGGTTCCAGCCCCAGCATTTT.

The chain has TRBV7-2 and TRBJ1-5; possibly TRBD1 for D (5 bases). The ends were cut back, 5 bases at V and 7 bases at J, with 15 bases in the middle. The CDR3 spans 14 residues. Germline loops: CDR1 SGHTA, CDR2 FQGNSA. This CDR3 reads CASSPGEGGQPQHF. In DNA form, the CDR3 reads TGTGCCAGCAGCCCGGGGGAGGGAGGGCAGCCCCAGCATTTT.

This chain joins TRBV5-5 and TRBJ2-7, with TRBD1 matching 10 bases. Germline lookup yields CDR1 SGHKS and CDR2 YYEKEE (reference sequence). CDR3 length: 17 residues. V lost 0 bases and J lost 3; bases outside the gene matches: 9. Here the CDR3 DNA reads TGTGCCAGCAGCTTGGAGTCTACGACAGGGGGCGTCTACGAGCAGTACTTC. This encodes CASSLESTTGGVYEQYF.

This clone appeared once. This same CDR3 is encoded by further DNA sequences in the sample. The chain employs TRBV6-5 and TRBJ2-3; D is undetermined. Trimming shortened V by 2 bases and J by 4 bases, and 4 bases separated the two germline ends. Per the germline V gene, CDR1 is MNHEY and CDR2 is SVGAGI. CDR3 length equals 12 residues. CDR3 loop: CASSYGPDTQYF. The CDR3 nucleotides read TGTGCCAGCAGTTACGGGCCAGATACGCAGTATTTT.

The J gene is TRBJ2-7, the V gene TRBV10-1, with D tentatively TRBD2 (5 bases). The CDR3 is made up of 14 amino acids. The V end was cut by 6 bases, the J end by 0 bases, with 12 bases between. Germline CDR1 WNHNN, CDR2 SYGVQD (reference sequence). As DNA, the CDR3 is TGCGCCAGCAGCGACGGACTGACCTCCTACGAGCAGTACTTC. This translates into CASSDGLTSYEQYF.

This chain connects TRBV12-5 to TRBJ2-1, with 10 bases aligning to TRBD2. The junction had 3 bases not matched to a gene; V was cut back by 7 bases and J by 0 bases. Per the germline V gene, CDR1 is LGHNT and CDR2 is FRNRAP. This CDR3 spans 15 amino acids. The CDR3 DNA sequence: TGTGCTAGTGCTAGCGGGAGCGGCTCCTACAATGAGCAGTTCTTC. Translated: CASASGSGSYNEQFF.

The rearrangement links TRBV5-4 to TRBJ2-3; possible D gene TRBD2, 5 bases. This CDR3 is 13 amino acids long. Germline CDR1 reads SGHNT; CDR2 reads YYREEE (reference sequence). Trimming cost V 8 bases and J 2 bases, with 12 bases left between them. CDR3 DNA sequence: TGTGCCAGAGCGGCTGAGCCCACAGATACGCAGTATTTT. Translated, it gives CARAAEPTDTQYF.

The rearrangement uses TRBV4-3 and TRBJ2-3; D is uncertain. Germline CDR1 reads LGHNA; CDR2 reads YSLEER. Deletions cut 0 bases from V and 5 bases from J, with 9 bases between. The CDR3 contains 14 residues. The CDR3 is CASSQDASRDTQYF. DNA for the CDR3: TGCGCCAGCAGCCAAGATGCCAGTCGAGATACGCAGTATTTT.

The chain employs TRBV7-9 and TRBJ1-4, with D possibly being TRBD1 (6 bases). CDR1 SEHNR and CDR2 FQNEAQ come from the germline V gene (reference sequence). Trimming pared 4 bases from V and 3 bases from J, leaving 15 bases between. CDR3 size: 16 residues. CDR3 nucleotide sequence: TGTGCCAGCAGCTGGAGGGAGAGGACAGCTAATGAAAAACTGTTTTTT. It specifies CASSWRERTANEKLFF.

The CDR3 bases are TGTGCCAGCTCCACCGACCCGAGCTCCTACGAGCAGTACTTC. It is translated as CASSTDPSSYEQYF. The chain combines TRBV18 with TRBJ2-7; unclear D gene. Germline CDR1 KGHSH, CDR2 LQKENI. The V end lost 6 bases, the J end lost 0 bases, and 12 bases lay between the germline ends. The CDR3 covers 14 residues.

The chain combines TRBV2 with TRBJ2-3; D remains unclear. Looked up from germline, CDR1 is SNHLY and CDR2 is FYNNEI. The CDR3 extends over 15 amino acids. The V and J ends lost 0 bases and 14 bases respectively, with 21 bases between them. The CDR3 DNA is TGTGCCAGCAGTGAAGCGTCTGGACCCTCCAGTTGGCTGTATTTT. It is translated as CASSEASGPSSWLYF.

J is TRBJ1-2 and V is TRBV7-8; D is possibly TRBD1 (5 bases). The length of the CDR3 is 16 residues. Germline CDR1 reads SGHVS; CDR2 reads FQNEAQ. V was clipped by 2 bases and J by 5 bases, with 18 bases between them. The DNA for the CDR3 is TGTGCCAGCAGCTTATTTGGCCAGGGAAAAAATTATGGCTACACCTTC. It encodes CASSLFGQGKNYGYTF.

This chain joins TRBV27 and TRBJ2-3; D might be TRBD2 (5 bases). Germline values: CDR1 MNHEY, CDR2 SMNVEV (reference sequence). V was cut by 7 bases and J by 1 base, with 18 bases left in between. The CDR3 runs 16 residues. The CDR3 spells CASTLSFYGGTDTQYF. The CDR3 region has the DNA TGTGCCAGCACCTTATCGTTCTACGGGGGCACAGATACGCAGTATTTT.